A single sample is the source of the 7 T cell receptor beta chains below, sequenced in a study of technical replicates of blood from a few donors. TCRdb keeps only in-frame clones here, not all; method: immunoSEQ multiplex PCR. Found here are tens of thousands of clones, 75% to 90% of them singletons; the top ten hold around 4%. The sample comprised PBMCs. The source of these receptors is a human donor in good health. Some clones in this sample may be carry-over from other donors' samples.

The CDR3 sequence: CASSKDSSGANVLTF. The DNA of the CDR3 is TGCGCCAGCAGCAAAGACTCCTCTGGGGCCAACGTCCTGACTTTC. The chain links TRBV5-1 to TRBJ2-6, with D unresolved. The V end lost 4 bases, the J end lost 0 bases, and 8 bases lay between the germline ends. Germline-derived CDR1 and CDR2 are SGHRS and YFSETQ. The CDR3 length is 15 residues.

V gene TRBV5-1 combines with J gene TRBJ2-5; D perhaps matches TRBD2 (6 bases). The CDR3 extends over 14 amino acids. Germline loops: CDR1 SGHRS, CDR2 YFSETQ. V was trimmed by 6 bases and J by 5 bases, leaving 17 bases between them. As DNA, the CDR3 is TGCGCCAGCAACACCCAGGAGGGTGAGGAGACCCAGTACTTC. Residues: CASNTQEGEETQYF. Complete variable domain (other parts from reference TRBV5-1 and TRBJ2-5): KAGVTQTPRYLIKTRGQQVTLSCSPISGHRSVSWYQQTPGQGLQFLFEYFSETQRNKGNFPGRFSGRQFSNSRSEMNVSTLELGDSALYLCASNTQEGEETQYFGPGTRLLVL.

This clone came up a few times. V and J are TRBV9 and TRBJ1-1; a possible D gene is TRBD1 (5 bases). The V gene lost 3 bases and the J gene lost 10 bases, with 13 bases spanning the gap. The CDR3 totals 12 residues. Germline CDR1 is SGDLS and CDR2 is YYNGEE. The DNA for the CDR3 is TGTGCCAGCAGCGATCAGGGAAAGGCAGCTTTCTTT. The encoded protein is CASSDQGKAAFF.

The gene calls are TRBV19 and TRBJ2-5; D not certain. The germline V and J ends were trimmed by 2 bases and 5 bases, with 3 bases remaining between them. Per germline, CDR1 LNHDA and CDR2 SQIVND (reference sequence). The CDR3 spans 11 residues. The CDR3 spells CASSIRETQYF. CDR3 nucleotide sequence: TGTGCCAGTAGTATACGGGAGACCCAGTACTTC. The full variable domain, its missing parts supplied by reference TRBV19 and TRBJ2-5, is DGGITQSPKYLFRKEGQNVTLSCEQNLNHDAMYWYRQDPGQGLRLIYYSQIVNDFQKGDIAEGYSVSREKKESFPLTVTSAQKNPTAFYLCASSIRETQYFGPGTRLLVL.

The chain has TRBV7-2 and TRBJ2-1; 8 bases fit TRBD2. V gave up 7 bases and J gave up 5 bases; unmatched junction bases: 7. Germline values: CDR1 SGHTA, CDR2 FQGNSA. The CDR3 runs 14 residues. The CDR3 loop is CASNRGGGNNEQFF. CDR3 nucleotide sequence: TGTGCCAGCAACCGGGGGGGCGGCAACAATGAGCAGTTCTTC.

This clone came up a few times. This sequence joins TRBV9 and TRBJ2-1, with TRBD1 matching 8 bases. Germline assignment: CDR1 SGDLS and CDR2 YYNGEE. The CDR3 is made up of 14 amino acids. V was clipped by 4 bases and J by 8 bases; unmatched bases: 8. CDR3 amino acids: CASSTNQGAHEQFF. CDR3 sequence (DNA): TGTGCCAGCAGCACAAATCAGGGGGCACATGAGCAGTTCTTC.

The CDR3 loop is CASSFYAGGGETQYF. The CDR3 DNA reads TGTGCCAGCAGCTTTTACGCGGGAGGGGGGGAGACCCAGTACTTC. The gene calls are TRBV7-2 and TRBJ2-5; 9 positions agree with TRBD2. Germline CDR1 is SGHTA and CDR2 is FQGNSA. V trimming: 3 bases; J trimming: 5 bases; junction bases outside the gene matches: 7. The CDR3 loop spans 15 amino acids. The variable domain in full, with the rest retrieved from reference TRBV7-2 and TRBJ2-5, is GAGVSQSPSNKVTEKGKDVELRCDPISGHTALYWYRQSLGQGLEFLIYFQGNSAPDKSGLPSDRFSAERTGGSVSTLTIQRTQQEDSAVYLCASSFYAGGGETQYFGPGTRLLVL.